This TCR beta chain is from a study of tumor-infiltrating lymphocytes in localized non-small cell lung cancer (dated by TCRdb to the early 2020s). The study in broad terms: Several histologies were represented in the cohort, which also included both smokers and never-smokers as well as patients whose samples were collected after neoadjuvant chemotherapy. A total of around 50 patients were part of the paired comparison of immunoSEQ T-cell fraction between tumor and uninvolved lung. From each patient came resected tumor tissue plus uninvolved lung tissue from that same patient, and the uninvolved lung tissue was described as non-adjacent to the tumor. In total, the ICON cohort consisted of approximately 140 surgical patients with localized non-small cell lung cancer who had their tumors resected. The same patients underwent several integrated assays, with TCR sequencing performed together with flow cytometry, multiplex immunofluorescence, RNA-seq, exome sequencing and proteomics. Overall study results and their limits: No association of tumor T-cell fraction from TCR sequencing with recurrence-free survival was found (p = 0.61). Since assay coverage differed from patient to patient depending on how much tissue was available, TCR sequencing was done for only a subset of the cohort. Consistent with immunofluorescence CD3 counts, TCRbeta sequencing supported greater T cell infiltration in tumors than in uninvolved lung tissue. Because different assays used different pieces of the same tissue, technical variation could not be distinguished from intratumor heterogeneity. No difference in TCR-derived T-cell fraction was observed between the flow cytometry-defined immunotypes IM1 (good prognosis) and IM2 (poor prognosis).

TCR sequencing with the immunoSEQ assay provided the T-cell fraction in tumor and uninvolved lung tissue. The original methods were these. In the survival analysis, patients were divided into a high T-cell fraction group (upper tertile) and a low T-cell fraction group (lower two tertiles), and the two groups were compared using a log-rank test. Paired tumor versus uninvolved lung differences in T-cell fraction were tested with a signed-rank test. TCRdb took over this immuneACCESS table, retaining in-frame rearrangements with V and J assigned. Such tables are incomplete; in checked studies, under half of the missing clones stem from an unresolved V gene, and the remainder is unexplained. From that table come the V and J calls and clone size; the DNA was used to work out D and trimming. The sample table contains about 24,000 clones; only one count was recorded for around 64% of them. Over 5% of the sample goes to the ten largest clones.

There are 17 amino acids in the CDR3, from cysteine to phenylalanine inclusive. The only DNA kept is the CDR3, 51 bases in frame from the first base. Here V drops 0 bases and J drops 5 bases, and the junction holds 12 bases not matched to any gene. Taken from the germline V gene (reference sequence), the CDR1 and CDR2 loops are LNHNV and YYDKDF. As to this clone: Its antigen has not been determined. No much larger clone exists at a distance of one base, and base qualities are not known.

The first patient joined ICON in the first half of 2016, and enrollment wrapped up when the last patient was enrolled in September 2018. In a subcohort of 60 to 85 patients, fresh tumor and matched uninvolved tissue were collected for in-depth immune analyses, with TCR sequencing among those analyses. DNA for TCR sequencing was isolated from bulk tissue, and no cell sorting was done. The source of this sequence is a human donor with non-small cell lung cancer. The chain couples TRBV15 to TRBJ2-7, with 8 bases matching TRBD1. Sequenced material: lung tumor tissue. The CDR3 protein is CATSRDLGAGGRDEQYF. The DNA sequence follows: TGTGCCACCAGCAGAGATCTCGGGGCAGGGGGCCGTGACGAGCAGTACTTC.